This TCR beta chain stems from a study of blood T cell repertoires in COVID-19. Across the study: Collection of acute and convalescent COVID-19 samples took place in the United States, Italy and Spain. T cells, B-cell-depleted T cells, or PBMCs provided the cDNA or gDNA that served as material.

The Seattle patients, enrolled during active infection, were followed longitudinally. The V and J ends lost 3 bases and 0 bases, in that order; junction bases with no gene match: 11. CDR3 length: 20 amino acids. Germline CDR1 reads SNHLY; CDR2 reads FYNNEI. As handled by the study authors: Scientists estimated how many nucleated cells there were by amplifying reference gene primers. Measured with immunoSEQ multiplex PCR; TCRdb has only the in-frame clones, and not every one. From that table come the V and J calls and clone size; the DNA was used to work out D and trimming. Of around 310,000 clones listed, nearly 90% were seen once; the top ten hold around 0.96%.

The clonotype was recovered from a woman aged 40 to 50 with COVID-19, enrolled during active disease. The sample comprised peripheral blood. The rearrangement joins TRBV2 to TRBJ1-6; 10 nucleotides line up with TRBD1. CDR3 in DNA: TGTGCCAGCAGTGATATTGTAGCGACAGGGGGCATCTCCTATAATTCACCCCTCCACTTT. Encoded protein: CASSDIVATGGISYNSPLHF.